Following are 30 T cell receptor beta chains from one sample sequenced in a study of graft-versus-host responses after intestinal transplantation. These receptors have no identified antigens. TCRdb's copy holds only in-frame clones and misses some; the assay was immunoSEQ multiplex PCR. Among some 96,000 clones listed, roughly 90% were seen once. Source: unstimulated CD4+ T cells sorted from spleen or lymph node cells, taken before transplant. These receptors all come from a human donor who was the organ donor for an intestinal transplant.

J is TRBJ1-1 and V is TRBV5-4, with a possible D match to TRBD1 (6 bases). The CDR3 is 14 amino acids. Germline-derived CDR1 and CDR2 are SGHNT and YYREEE (reference sequence). The ends were cut back, 2 bases at V and 3 bases at J, with 11 bases in the middle. Written as DNA, the CDR3 is TGTGCCAGCAGCTTCGGAGGGGGAGACACTGAAGCTTTCTTT. This codes for CASSFGGGDTEAFF.

CDR3 DNA: TGTGCCAGTAGTGTCAGACTAGCGGGGGTTGAGCAGTTCTTC. It yields the protein CASSVRLAGVEQFF. The chain links TRBV19 to TRBJ2-1; TRBD2 agrees at 12 bases. The CDR3 length is 14 residues. Losses at the gene ends were 5 bases for V and 9 bases for J; bases not matched to a gene: 5. Per the germline V gene, CDR1 is LNHDA and CDR2 is SQIVND (reference sequence).

The rearrangement links TRBV5-5 to TRBJ1-2; no clear D gene. The V gene lost 7 bases and the J gene lost 6 bases, with 16 bases spanning the gap. The CDR3 contains 13 residues. Germline CDR1 reads SGHKS; CDR2 reads YYEKEE (reference sequence). As DNA, the CDR3 is TGTGCCAGCTTGGGGTCAGAAGTCCATGGCTACACCTTC. This codes for CASLGSEVHGYTF.

V usage is TRBV10-3 and J usage is TRBJ2-7; D possibly corresponds to TRBD2 (6 bases). This CDR3 comprises 16 residues. Trimming stripped 5 bases from V and 6 bases from J, with 23 bases between. The V gene's germline CDR1 is ENHRY and CDR2 SYGVKD. The CDR3 DNA reads as TGTGCCATCAGTTTAATCAATCAGGGAGGCCCCACCGAGCAGTACTTC. Residues: CAISLINQGGPTEQYF.

As DNA, the CDR3 is TGCGCCAGCAGCCTTCACGATGCCCCGGGACAGCTGAACACTGAAGCTTTCTTT. This gives the protein CASSLHDAPGQLNTEAFF. The chain is built from TRBV4-1 and TRBJ1-1; TRBD1 agrees at 7 bases. This CDR3 spans 18 amino acids. Per germline, CDR1 MGHRA and CDR2 YSYEKL. The V segment lost 4 bases and the J segment 0 bases; nucleotides outside the gene matches: 14.

For the CDR3, the DNA is TGTGCCAGCAGCTTAGCAGCAAGGGCTAATGAAAAACTGTTTTTT. Its protein is CASSLAARANEKLFF. This chain uses TRBV7-9 with TRBJ1-4, with no clear D. The CDR3 sequence is 15 residues long. V shed 0 bases and J shed 3 bases, with 8 bases lying between them. Germline V gene data show CDR1 as SEHNR and CDR2 as FQNEAQ (reference sequence).

The chain links TRBV29-1 to TRBJ1-1, with D perhaps TRBD1 (6 bases). V was shortened by 7 bases and J by 5 bases, with 14 bases between the two germline ends. CDR1 SQVTM and CDR2 ANQGSEA come from the germline V gene. The CDR3 covers 12 residues. DNA of the CDR3: TGCAGCGCCCTCAGGGGTAGTACTGAAGCTTTCTTT. It codes for CSALRGSTEAFF. Full variable domain (remainder filled in from reference TRBV29-1 and TRBJ1-1): SAVISQKPSRDICQRGTSLTIQCQVDSQVTMMFWYRQQPGQSLTLIATANQGSEATYESGFVIDKFPISRPNLTFSTLTVSNMSPEDSSIYLCSALRGSTEAFFGQGTRLTVV.

This sequence joins TRBV2 and TRBJ2-1; D may correspond to TRBD1 or TRBD2 (5 bases each). There are 15 residues in the CDR3. Per germline, CDR1 SNHLY and CDR2 FYNNEI. The V end lost 7 bases, the J end lost 4 bases, and 17 bases lay between the germline ends. The CDR3 nucleotides are TGTGCCAGCATTTACGCAGGGTGGGGGTACAATGAGCAGTTCTTC. It specifies CASIYAGWGYNEQFF.

The V gene is TRBV2, the J gene TRBJ2-1; 9 bases line up with TRBD2. V lost 1 base and J lost 0; bases outside the gene matches: 10. CDR3 size: 19 residues. Germline V CDR1 and CDR2: SNHLY, FYNNEI. The CDR3 loop reads CASSEEGSGGPLSYNEQFF. Here the CDR3 DNA reads TGTGCCAGCAGTGAAGAGGGGAGCGGGGGGCCCCTCTCCTACAATGAGCAGTTCTTC. Using reference TRBV2 and TRBJ2-1 for the parts outside the CDR3, the full variable domain is EPEVTQTPSHQVTQMGQEVILRCVPISNHLYFYWYRQILGQKVEFLVSFYNNEISEKSEIFDDQFSVERPDGSNFTLKIRSTKLEDSAMYFCASSEEGSGGPLSYNEQFFGPGTRLTVL.

This clone appeared a single time. The J gene is TRBJ2-3, the V gene TRBV7-9; D unclear. CDR3 length: 11 residues. In germline, CDR1 is SEHNR, CDR2 FQNEAQ (reference sequence). Trimming cost V 6 bases and J 2 bases, with 3 bases left between them. This chain's CDR3 is CASRNTDTQYF. In DNA form, the CDR3 reads TGTGCCAGCAGAAACACAGATACGCAGTATTTT. Based on the CDR3 plus reference TRBV7-9 and TRBJ2-3, the full variable domain is DTGVSQNPRHKITKRGQNVTFRCDPISEHNRLYWYRQTLGQGPEFLTYFQNEAQLEKSRLLSDRFSAERPKGSFSTLEIQRTEQGDSAMYLCASRNTDTQYFGPGTRLTVL.

The V gene is TRBV19, the J gene TRBJ2-5, with D uncertain. Germline lookup yields CDR1 LNHDA and CDR2 SQIVND (reference sequence). Trimming removed 3 bases from V and 5 bases from J, with 10 bases in between. This CDR3 has 13 residues. The CDR3 region is CASSISGVETQYF. The CDR3 DNA sequence: TGTGCCAGTAGTATCTCTGGGGTGGAGACCCAGTACTTC.

The chain employs TRBV27 and TRBJ1-6; D uncertain. The CDR3 covers 16 residues. Germline CDR1 and CDR2: MNHEY and SMNVEV (reference sequence). Trimming shortened V by 1 base and J by 7 bases, and 14 bases separated the two germline ends. Here the CDR3 reads CASSLFTGPINSPLHF. CDR3 in DNA: TGTGCCAGCAGTTTATTCACTGGACCGATCAATTCACCCCTCCACTTT.

The chain links TRBV29-1 to TRBJ2-6; D ambiguous. This CDR3 region has 12 residues. Trimming took off 5 bases at V and 1 base at J, with 3 bases between the two ends. From germline, CDR1 is SQVTM and CDR2 ANQGSEA. Here the CDR3 reads CSVTSGANVLTF. In nucleotides, the CDR3 is TGCAGCGTTACATCTGGGGCCAACGTCCTGACTTTC.

This chain links TRBV7-2 with TRBJ1-2; 8 bases match TRBD1. The CDR3 spans 15 residues. In germline, CDR1 is SGHTA, CDR2 FQGNSA. V was pared by 1 base and J by 4 bases, with 5 bases of the junction left unmatched. CDR3 sequence (DNA): TGTGCCAGCAGCTTAGACAGGACAGGGCCCTATGGCTACACCTTC. Residues: CASSLDRTGPYGYTF.

This clone appeared once. The rearrangement joins TRBV5-6 to TRBJ2-7; maybe TRBD1 (6 bases). The CDR3 contains 14 residues. Germline V lookup: CDR1 SGHDT, CDR2 YYEEEE. V was pared by 3 bases and J by 3 bases, with 13 bases between. The CDR3 loop reads CASSSGATRYEQYF. The CDR3 nucleotides are TGTGCCAGCAGCTCAGGGGCTACCCGCTACGAGCAGTACTTC.

V and J are TRBV7-2 and TRBJ1-2; tentatively, D is TRBD1 (5 bases). V was cut by 1 base and J by 10 bases, with 13 bases left in between. The CDR3 is made up of 13 amino acids. Germline V gene lookup returns CDR1 SGHTA and CDR2 FQGNSA. For the CDR3, the DNA is TGTGCCAGCAGCTTAGGAGAGACAGCTATCTACACCTTC. Translation gives CASSLGETAIYTF.

V gene TRBV25-1 combines with J gene TRBJ2-7; 10 nucleotides align to TRBD1. The V gene's germline CDR1 is MGHDK and CDR2 SYGVNS. The ends lost 1 base at V and 2 bases at J; junction bases unmatched: 2. CDR3 length equals 15 residues. CDR3: CASSESGTGAYEQYF. CDR3 in DNA: TGTGCCAGCAGTGAATCCGGGACAGGGGCCTACGAGCAGTACTTC.

This chain's CDR3 is CAIQGVGQPQHF. CDR3 nucleotides: TGTGCCATACAGGGGGTAGGTCAGCCCCAGCATTTT. This chain links TRBV19 with TRBJ1-5; 8 bases map to TRBD1. The CDR3 totals 12 residues. After removal of 10 bases from V and 6 bases from J, the junction contained 5 bases not matched to a gene. Germline V gene data show CDR1 as LNHDA and CDR2 as SQIVND (reference sequence).

A remark on this clone: Relative to the germline gene, one junction end is altered; a read error may explain this. The chain combines TRBV28 with TRBJ1-1; D remains unclear. This CDR3 is 14 amino acids long. Germline values: CDR1 MDHEN, CDR2 SYDVKM. CDR3 sequence: CASSSPTGNTETFF. The CDR3 DNA is TGTGCCAGCAGTTCCCCGACGGGGAACACTGAAACTTTCTTT.

This chain connects TRBV30 to TRBJ2-6; no clear D. The CDR3 loop spans 18 amino acids. V lost 0 bases and J lost 0, with 15 bases in between. Germline V lookup: CDR1 GTSNPN, CDR2 SVGIG (reference sequence). CDR3 loop: CAWSVKIRRSSGANVLTF. The CDR3 DNA sequence: TGTGCCTGGAGTGTAAAGATCAGGCGGAGCTCTGGGGCCAACGTCCTGACTTTC.

The chain uses TRBV6-6 and TRBJ1-2, with D possibly being TRBD1 (6 bases). Per germline, CDR1 MNHNY and CDR2 SVGAGI (reference sequence). The V gene lost 5 bases and the J gene lost 3 bases, with 10 bases spanning the gap. The CDR3 is 13 residues long. The CDR3 region is CASSTDRDYGYTF. In DNA form, the CDR3 reads TGTGCCAGCAGTACGGACAGAGACTATGGCTACACCTTC.

This rearrangement joins TRBV5-4 to TRBJ1-5; no definite D call. Trimming removed 7 bases at V and 2 bases at J, with 19 bases between. Germline V gene data show CDR1 as SGHNT and CDR2 as YYREEE (reference sequence). This CDR3 contains 16 residues. In DNA form, the CDR3 reads TGTGCCAGCCCCCGTATCCTGACCGGCCGCAATCAGCCCCAGCATTTT. Its translation is CASPRILTGRNQPQHF. Drawing the rest from reference TRBV5-4 and TRBJ1-5, the complete variable domain is ETGVTQSPTHLIKTRGQQVTLRCSSQSGHNTVSWYQQALGQGPQFIFQYYREEENGRGNFPPRFSGLQFPNYSSELNVNALELDDSALYLCASPRILTGRNQPQHFGDGTRLSIL.

The chain recombines TRBV6-1 with TRBJ1-2, with a tentative D call TRBD1 (5 bases). Between the trimmed V and J ends, which lost 2 bases and 5 bases, there was a span of 18 bases. Looked up from germline, CDR1 is MNHNS and CDR2 is SASEGT. The CDR3 contains 16 residues. CDR3 in DNA: TGTGCCAGCAGTGAATTTAGGGGAGGGCAGAGTTATGGCTACACCTTC. This translates into CASSEFRGGQSYGYTF.

This chain joins TRBV10-3 and TRBJ2-1; D gene ambiguous. Trimming removed 2 bases at V and 2 bases at J, with 13 bases between. Germline CDR1 is ENHRY and CDR2 is SYGVKD. The CDR3 length is 16 residues. The CDR3 sequence: CAISEGPGGTYNEQFF. In nucleotides, the CDR3 is TGTGCCATCAGTGAGGGCCCTGGCGGAACCTACAATGAGCAGTTCTTC.

CDR3 sequence (DNA): TGCGCCAGCAGCTTGGCGAGCAGGGACTATAACACTGAAGCTTTCTTT. Its protein product is CASSLASRDYNTEAFF. The rearrangement joins TRBV5-1 to TRBJ1-1; TRBD1 might be the D (5 bases). Per germline, CDR1 SGHRS and CDR2 YFSETQ. The CDR3 length is 16 residues. V lost 0 bases to trimming and J lost 2 bases, with 14 bases between them.

This clone was detected only a few times. The rearrangement joins TRBV6-6 to TRBJ1-5; D not resolved. Looked up from germline, CDR1 is MNHNY and CDR2 is SVGAGI (reference sequence). V was pared by 4 bases and J by 5 bases, with 9 bases between. There are 13 residues in the CDR3. CDR3 sequence: CASSSTGDQPQHF. CDR3 nucleotide sequence: TGTGCCAGCAGTTCCACGGGAGATCAGCCCCAGCATTTT.

The gene calls are TRBV27 and TRBJ1-3, with TRBD1 as a possible D gene (5 bases). The germline V and J ends were trimmed by 0 bases and 2 bases, with 5 bases remaining between them. This CDR3 comprises 14 residues. Germline V gene sequence: CDR1 MNHEY, CDR2 SMNVEV (reference sequence). The chain's CDR3 is CASSLSGPGNTIYF. CDR3 bases: TGTGCCAGCAGTTTATCGGGACCTGGAAACACCATATATTTT.

The rearrangement uses TRBV28 and TRBJ1-6, with 8 bases matching TRBD1. The CDR3 runs to 17 residues. With 1 base clipped from V and 6 bases from J, the junction kept 8 bases outside the gene matches. Germline CDR1 and CDR2: MDHEN and SYDVKM. The CDR3, as DNA: TGTGCCAGCAGTTTATCTGCCAGGGGGCAAGGTAATTCACCCCTCCACTTT. Amino acid sequence: CASSLSARGQGNSPLHF. Based on the CDR3 plus reference TRBV28 and TRBJ1-6, the full variable domain is DVKVTQSSRYLVKRTGEKVFLECVQDMDHENMFWYRQDPGLGLRLIYFSYDVKMKEKGDIPEGYSVSREKKERFSLILESASTNQTSMYLCASSLSARGQGNSPLHFGNGTRLTVT.

This chain links TRBV4-1 with TRBJ1-5, with a possible D match to TRBD1 (6 bases). Germline CDR1 reads MGHRA; CDR2 reads YSYEKL. This CDR3 contains 14 residues. V lost 2 bases, J lost 2 bases, and 7 bases lay in between. The chain's CDR3 is CASSQNRGNQPQHF. For the CDR3, the DNA is TGCGCCAGCAGCCAAAACAGGGGCAATCAGCCCCAGCATTTT.

The chain uses TRBV25-1 and TRBJ2-2; 8 bases are shared with TRBD1. Germline assignment: CDR1 MGHDK and CDR2 SYGVNS. V dropped 4 bases and J dropped 4; count of bases not matched to a gene: 14. This CDR3 has 18 amino acids. The CDR3 loop reads CASSAGQAWGIGTGELFF. Written as DNA, the CDR3 is TGTGCCAGCAGTGCGGGACAGGCGTGGGGTATAGGCACCGGGGAGCTGTTTTTT.